This T cell receptor (beta chain) originates from a study of T cells in Graves' hyperthyroidism and ophthalmopathy. Background on the study: Before treatment of any kind, peripheral blood was taken at initial diagnosis. Study-wide findings and caveats: Model-based prediction identified ophthalmopathy a median around seven months prior to its onset. Most thyroid clonotypes with frequency above 0.001 were detected in blood.

TCR beta CDR3 regions were amplified from RNA. The HTBI primer set was used in a first-round RT-PCR of the TCR CDR3. TCRdb analysed the multiplex PCR reads with MiXCR anew, one entry per CDR3 protein. The sample includes roughly 700,000 distinct CDR3 sequences, about a third of them seen just once. CDR1 SEHNR and CDR2 FQNEAQ come from the germline V gene (reference sequence). V was trimmed by 5 bases and J by 7 bases, leaving 11 bases between them. CDR3 size: 13 residues. From more than 8 ml of fresh peripheral blood, PBMCs were isolated. As to this clonotype: The target antigen is unknown.

This receptor was obtained from a woman aged 40 to 50 with Graves' hyperthyroidism. This chain uses TRBV7-9 with TRBJ1-4; D not certain. The specimen sequenced was blood. The CDR3 DNA is TGTGCCAGCAGCCCAGGATTTGGTGAAAAACTGTTTTTT. Amino acids: CASSPGFGEKLFF.